These 4 T cell receptor beta chains originate from one sample sequenced in a study of blood T cells in healthy people across ages. Alongside a J-beta primer mix, a sample-barcoded 5' primer served in a second PCR lasting 7 to 11 cycles. TCRdb called the 5' RACE reads again in MiXCR, with one record for every CDR3 protein. Of over a million distinct CDR3 sequences in the sample, under 55% were seen once. Sequenced sample: blood. The receptors were sampled from a woman aged 60-75 years in good health.

This clonotype showed up just a few times. The chain is built from TRBV9 and TRBJ2-3; D may be TRBD1 (6 bases). CDR1 and CDR2 from the germline V gene are SGDLS and YYNGEE. V was clipped by 4 bases and J by 3 bases, with 15 bases between them. CDR3 length: 15 residues. In nucleotides, the CDR3 is TGTGCCAGCAGCTTGAGGGCAGGGGTTACAGATACGCAGTATTTT. Amino acid sequence: CASSLRAGVTDTQYF.

This chain uses TRBV24-1 with TRBJ1-1, with 7 bases fitting TRBD1. This CDR3 spans 13 amino acids. The junction had 3 bases not matched to a gene; V was cut back by 4 bases and J by 5 bases. Germline assignment: CDR1 KGHDR and CDR2 SFDVKD. In nucleotides, the CDR3 is TGTGCCACCAGTGAGCCAGGGGGAACTGAAGCTTTCTTT. Translated: CATSEPGGTEAFF.

The CDR3 DNA follows: TGTGCCACCAGGCTTCCGGGACAGGGTCCCTACGAGCAGTACTTC. This gives the protein CATRLPGQGPYEQYF. This chain connects TRBV15 to TRBJ2-4; the match to TRBD1 covers 9 bases. The DNA end favors TRBJ2-7, so the J call may be wrong. The CDR3 runs 15 residues. Per the germline V gene, CDR1 is LNHNV and CDR2 is YYDKDF (reference sequence).

V usage is TRBV3-1 and J usage is TRBJ1-2, with 8 positions matching TRBD1. Germline V CDR1 and CDR2: LGHDT, YNNKEL (reference sequence). The CDR3 sequence is 17 residues long. V lost 4 bases and J lost 2; bases outside the gene matches: 12. In nucleotides, the CDR3 is TGTGCCAGCAGCCCACGTGGCCGGGACAGGATAAACTATGGCTACACCTTC. It codes for CASSPRGRDRINYGYTF.